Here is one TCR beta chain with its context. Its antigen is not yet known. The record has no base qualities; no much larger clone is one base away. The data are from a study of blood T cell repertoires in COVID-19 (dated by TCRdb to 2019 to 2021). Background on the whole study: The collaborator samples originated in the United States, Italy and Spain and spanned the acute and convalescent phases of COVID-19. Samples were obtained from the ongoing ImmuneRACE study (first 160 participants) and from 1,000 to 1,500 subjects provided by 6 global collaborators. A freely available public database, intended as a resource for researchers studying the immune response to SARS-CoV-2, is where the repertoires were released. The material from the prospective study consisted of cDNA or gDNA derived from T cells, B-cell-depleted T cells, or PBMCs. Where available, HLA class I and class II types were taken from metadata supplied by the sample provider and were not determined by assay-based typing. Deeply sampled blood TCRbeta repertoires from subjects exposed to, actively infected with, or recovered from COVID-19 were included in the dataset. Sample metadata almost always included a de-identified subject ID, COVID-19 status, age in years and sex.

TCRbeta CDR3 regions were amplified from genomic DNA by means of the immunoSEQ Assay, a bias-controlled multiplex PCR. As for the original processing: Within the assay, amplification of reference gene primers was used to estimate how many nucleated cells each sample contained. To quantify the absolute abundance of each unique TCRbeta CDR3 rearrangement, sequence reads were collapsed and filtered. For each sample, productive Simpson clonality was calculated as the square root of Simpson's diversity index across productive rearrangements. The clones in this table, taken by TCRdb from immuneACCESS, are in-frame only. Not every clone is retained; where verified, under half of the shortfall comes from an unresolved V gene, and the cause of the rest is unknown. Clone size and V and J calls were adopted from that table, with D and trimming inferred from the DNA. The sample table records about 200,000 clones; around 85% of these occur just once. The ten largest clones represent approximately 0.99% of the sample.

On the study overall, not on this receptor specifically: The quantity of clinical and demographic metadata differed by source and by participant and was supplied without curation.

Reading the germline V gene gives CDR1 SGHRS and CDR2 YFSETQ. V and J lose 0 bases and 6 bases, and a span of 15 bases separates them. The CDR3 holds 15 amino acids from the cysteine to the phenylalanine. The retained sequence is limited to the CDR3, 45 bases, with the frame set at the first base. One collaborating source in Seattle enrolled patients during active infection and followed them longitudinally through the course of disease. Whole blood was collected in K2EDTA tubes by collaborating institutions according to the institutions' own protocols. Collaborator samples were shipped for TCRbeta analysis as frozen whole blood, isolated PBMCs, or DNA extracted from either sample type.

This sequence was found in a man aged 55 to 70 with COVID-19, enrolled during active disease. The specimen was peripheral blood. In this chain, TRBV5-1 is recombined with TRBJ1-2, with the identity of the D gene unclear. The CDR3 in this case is CASSLEAGLYHGYTF. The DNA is TGCGCCAGCAGCTTGGAGGCAGGATTATACCATGGCTACACCTTC.